These 15 T cell receptor beta chains were sequenced from one sample in a study of shared clonotypes between healthy human individuals. Measured with immunoSEQ multiplex PCR; TCRdb has only the in-frame clones, and not every one. This sample has about 710,000 clones, with 73% found just once. Sequencing was performed on memory CD4+ T cells sorted from blood. The subset was: CD45RA-negative fraction. Receptor source: a woman younger than 45 in good health.

In its sample, this clone was seen many times. The chain recombines TRBV9 with TRBJ1-3; D possibly corresponds to TRBD1 (5 bases). Trimming removed 0 bases at V and 0 bases at J, with 10 bases between. The CDR3 has 16 residues. Germline CDR1 reads SGDLS; CDR2 reads YYNGEE. In DNA form, the CDR3 reads TGTGCCAGCAGCGTAGGCGGGGCGATCTCTGGAAACACCATATATTTT. Translating it yields CASSVGGAISGNTIYF.

Comments on this clone: A much larger clone sits a single nucleotide away, making a read error possible. Other DNA sequences within the sample encode an identical CDR3. The V gene is TRBV12-5, the J gene TRBJ2-2; unclear D gene. The CDR3 is 13 amino acids. CDR1 LGHNT and CDR2 FRNRAP come from the germline V gene. V lost 0 bases to trimming and J lost 4 bases, with 3 bases between them. This chain's CDR3 is CASGLVTTGELFF. DNA of the CDR3: TGTGCTAGTGGTTTGGTAACCACCGGGGAGCTGTTTTTT.

This chain joins TRBV27 and TRBJ1-2; TRBD1 might be the D (6 bases). The ends were cut back, 7 bases at V and 3 bases at J, with 15 bases in the middle. This CDR3 has 14 amino acids. Germline lookup yields CDR1 MNHEY and CDR2 SMNVEV (reference sequence). The CDR3 nucleotides are TGTGCCAGCAAAAATGGGGGCGCAGACTATGGCTACACCTTC. This sequence encodes CASKNGGADYGYTF.

The CDR3 DNA sequence: TGTGCCAGCAGCTTCGAGCGGGAGCAGTACTTC. This translates into CASSFEREQYF. The J gene is TRBJ2-7, the V gene TRBV5-6, with D maybe TRBD2 (5 bases). Trimming left V 2 bases short and J 7 bases short, with 7 bases between. From germline, CDR1 is SGHDT and CDR2 YYEEEE. The CDR3 has 11 amino acids.

The V gene is TRBV29-1, the J gene TRBJ2-5; possible D gene TRBD1, 6 bases. Germline-derived CDR1 and CDR2 are SQVTM and ANQGSEA. V was shortened by 6 bases and J by 5 bases, with 16 bases between the two germline ends. The length of the CDR3 is 13 residues. CDR3 residues: CSVRGTSWETQYF. For the CDR3, the DNA is TGCAGCGTGCGTGGGACAAGTTGGGAGACCCAGTACTTC.

The V call is TRBV27, the J call TRBJ2-2, with D perhaps matching TRBD2 (5 bases). The V and J ends lost 7 bases and 7 bases respectively, with 16 bases between them. CDR3 length: 14 amino acids. From germline, CDR1 is MNHEY and CDR2 SMNVEV (reference sequence). CDR3: CASTLAPIGGELFF. The CDR3 coding sequence is TGTGCCAGCACGCTAGCCCCCATCGGCGGGGAGCTGTTTTTT.

The gene calls are TRBV5-8 and TRBJ2-7; 10 bases align to TRBD2. CDR3 length: 14 residues. Germline V gene lookup returns CDR1 SGHTS and CDR2 YDEGEE. The ends lost 4 bases at V and 3 bases at J; junction bases unmatched: 4. CDR3 sequence: CASSETSGNYEQYF. The CDR3 bases are TGTGCCAGCAGCGAAACTAGCGGGAACTACGAGCAGTACTTC. The full variable domain, its missing parts supplied by reference TRBV5-8 and TRBJ2-7, is EAGVTQSPTHLIKTRGQQATLRCSPISGHTSVYWYQQALGLGLQFLLWYDEGEERNRGNFPPRFSGRQFPNYSSELNVNALELEDSALYLCASSETSGNYEQYFGPGTRLTVT.

The rearrangement joins TRBV5-4 to TRBJ1-4, with 11 bases lining up with TRBD1. The CDR3 spans 16 residues. CDR1 and CDR2 (germline): SGHNT, YYREEE (reference sequence). V was clipped by 3 bases and J by 8 bases; unmatched bases: 9. The DNA of the CDR3 is TGTGCCAGCAGCTCAGGACAGGGGGCGTCGGGAGAAAAACTGTTTTTT. Its translation: CASSSGQGASGEKLFF. The whole variable domain, filled in from reference TRBV5-4 and TRBJ1-4, reads ETGVTQSPTHLIKTRGQQVTLRCSSQSGHNTVSWYQQALGQGPQFIFQYYREEENGRGNFPPRFSGLQFPNYSSELNVNALELDDSALYLCASSSGQGASGEKLFFGSGTQLSVL.

This clone was counted only a few times. Its ends do not fully match the called genes, so a read error is possible. V and J are TRBV7-6 and TRBJ1-4; 7 bases fit TRBD1. Germline CDR1 reads SGHVS; CDR2 reads FNYEAQ. The length of the CDR3 is 12 residues. CDR3 sequence reads: CASSLLWGQLVF. The CDR3 bases are TGTGCCAGCAGCTTGTTATGGGGACAGCTTGTTTTT.

V usage is TRBV27 and J usage is TRBJ1-2; D remains ambiguous. The germline gives CDR1 MNHEY, CDR2 SMNVEV (reference sequence). V was trimmed by 6 bases and J by 2 bases, leaving 13 bases between them. This CDR3 has 14 amino acids. For the CDR3, the DNA is TGTGCCAGCAGGTCGGTAGGGAACAACTATGGCTACACCTTC. Amino acid sequence: CASRSVGNNYGYTF.

The chain is built from TRBV18 and TRBJ1-1, with 7 nucleotides matching TRBD1. Trimming took 4 bases from V and 5 from J; bases not matched to a gene: 10. The CDR3 is 15 amino acids. Germline loops: CDR1 KGHSH, CDR2 LQKENI. The CDR3 spells CASSRGGPIGTEAFF. Written as DNA, the CDR3 is TGTGCCAGCTCACGAGGGGGCCCCATTGGTACTGAAGCTTTCTTT.

The CDR3 DNA is TGTGCCAGCAGTTTAGTTATCGAGCAGTACTTC. Its translation is CASSLVIEQYF. The genes are TRBV2 and TRBJ2-7; D gene ambiguous. The CDR3 is made up of 11 amino acids. The V gene lost 5 bases and the J gene lost 6 bases, with 8 bases spanning the gap. Germline loops: CDR1 SNHLY, CDR2 FYNNEI.

The rearrangement links TRBV5-4 to TRBJ2-7, with 10 bases fitting TRBD2. V lost 0 bases, J lost 2 bases, and 5 bases stayed unmatched. Germline V CDR1 and CDR2: SGHNT, YYREEE (reference sequence). CDR3 size: 16 residues. The CDR3 nucleotides read TGTGCCAGCAGCTTGGGGCTAGCGGGAGTTCCCTACGAGCAGTACTTC. Amino acids: CASSLGLAGVPYEQYF.

The chain couples TRBV18 to TRBJ2-1; weak D call: TRBD1 (6 bases). The V end was cut by 3 bases, the J end by 12 bases, with 12 bases between. Germline V gene sequence: CDR1 KGHSH, CDR2 LQKENI. CDR3 length equals 12 residues. CDR3 DNA sequence: TGTGCCAGCTCACCGGGGGCGCAGTGGCAGTTCTTC. As protein: CASSPGAQWQFF.

CDR3 amino acids: CASSHADDIYEQYF. The DNA for the CDR3 is TGTGCCAGCAGTCATGCCGACGACATCTACGAGCAGTACTTC. This chain links TRBV25-1 with TRBJ2-7; no clear D. The CDR3 has 14 amino acids. Germline V gene data show CDR1 as MGHDK and CDR2 as SYGVNS. V lost 5 bases to trimming and J lost 3 bases, with 14 bases between them.